Listed below are T cell receptor beta chains from one sample, sequenced in a study of radiation and T cells in renal cell carcinoma. TCRdb's copy holds only in-frame clones and misses some; the assay was immunoSEQ multiplex PCR. The table includes around 100,000 clones, 70% to 85% detected once. Material: blood, obtained from a patient whose treatment included radiotherapy and nephrectomy. All receptors derive from a man aged 55 to 70 with renal cell carcinoma. Both conserved end residues are part of each CDR3. A D gene is named only where the DNA matches it firmly. Size is omitted from some rows. Given values are once, few, many or a class for expanded clones.

v_call	j_call	clone_size	d_call	cdr3_length	cdr3_aa	cdr3_nt
TRBV2	TRBJ2-3	NA	TRBD1	14	CASSRDRGADTQYF	TGTGCCAGCAGCCGGGACAGGGGGGCAGATACGCAGTATTTT
TRBV6-1	TRBJ1-2	once	NA	15	CASSARTVWNYGYTF	TGTGCCAGCAGTGCTAGGACAGTCTGGAACTATGGCTACACCTTC
TRBV29-1	TRBJ2-5	NA	TRBD2	13	CSVGTSGEETQYF	TGCAGCGTAGGGACTAGCGGGGAAGAGACCCAGTACTTC
TRBV5-3	TRBJ2-7	NA	NA	15	CARSLDFLSVYEQYF	TGTGCCAGAAGCTTGGACTTCCTCAGCGTCTACGAGCAGTACTTC
TRBV11-1	TRBJ2-3	NA	TRBD2	18	CASREGGTSASFTDTQYF	TGTGCCAGCAGAGAGGGGGGGACTAGCGCCTCCTTCACAGATACGCAGTATTTT
TRBV5-1	TRBJ1-1	NA	TRBD1	15	CASRRGTGGGTEAFF	TGCGCCAGCAGACGAGGGACAGGGGGCGGCACTGAAGCTTTCTTT
TRBV9	TRBJ2-4	once	TRBD1	15	CASSGATGAKNIQYF	TGTGCCAGCAGCGGAGCGACAGGGGCCAAAAACATTCAGTACTTC
TRBV27	TRBJ2-7	NA	NA	14	CASSLSPRYYEQYF	TGTGCCAGCAGTTTATCGCCTAGGTACTACGAGCAGTACTTC
TRBV7-8	TRBJ2-1	NA	NA	14	CASSPLRQTDEQFF	TGTGCCAGCAGCCCCCTTCGACAGACCGATGAGCAGTTCTTC
TRBV28	TRBJ2-7	NA	NA	13	CASSRRRSYEQYF	TGTGCCAGCAGTAGGCGGAGGAGCTACGAGCAGTACTTC
TRBV6-1	TRBJ1-2	NA	TRBD1	11	CASSEGQGYTF	TGTGCCAGCAGTGAGGGACAGGGCTACACCTTC
TRBV5-1	TRBJ2-1	once	TRBD2	17	CASSQINSGMGYNEQFF	TGCGCCAGCAGCCAAATAAATAGCGGGATGGGGTACAATGAGCAGTTCTTC
TRBV7-9	TRBJ2-1	NA	NA	14	CASSPVGRKGEQFF	TGTGCCAGCAGCCCAGTGGGCCGGAAGGGTGAGCAGTTCTTC
TRBV7-2	TRBJ2-7	NA	NA	16	CASSLMAGPFGYEQYF	TGTGCCAGCAGCTTAATGGCGGGCCCTTTTGGGTACGAGCAGTACTTC
TRBV7-6	TRBJ2-3	NA	TRBD1	17	CASSPYLTGGSGNTQYF	TGTGCCAGCAGCCCCTACCTGACAGGGGGCAGCGGAAATACGCAGTATTTT
TRBV29-1	TRBJ2-1	NA	NA	13	CSVEGLVSNEQFF	TGCAGCGTTGAAGGACTAGTCAGCAATGAGCAGTTCTTC
TRBV7-9	TRBJ2-3	NA	NA	15	CASSLMAASTDTQYF	TGTGCCAGCAGCTTAATGGCAGCTAGCACAGATACGCAGTATTTT
TRBV15	TRBJ2-1	NA	TRBD2	14	CATSRGGSYNEQFF	TGTGCCACCAGCAGGGGGGGGTCCTACAATGAGCAGTTCTTC
TRBV7-2	TRBJ1-2	NA	TRBD1	14	CASSEDRAGNGYTF	TGTGCCAGCAGCGAGGACAGGGCAGGGAATGGCTACACCTTC
TRBV19	TRBJ1-4	NA	NA	14	CASDERGLNEKLFF	TGTGCCAGTGACGAAAGGGGCCTTAATGAAAAACTGTTTTTT
TRBV2	TRBJ2-5	NA	TRBD1	16	CASSLNRGISVETQYF	TGTGCCAGCAGTCTAAACAGGGGGATAAGCGTCGAGACCCAGTACTTC
TRBV18	TRBJ2-1	NA	TRBD2	18	CASSSFGGLAGEENEQFF	TGTGCCAGCTCATCTTTTGGCGGACTAGCGGGAGAGGAAAATGAGCAGTTCTTC
TRBV7-9	TRBJ2-2	NA	NA	14	CASIDTKNTGELFF	TGTGCCAGCATCGACACCAAGAACACCGGGGAGCTGTTTTTT
TRBV19	TRBJ2-7	NA	NA	15	CASSTRGTVIYEQYF	TGTGCCAGTAGTACCCGGGGGACAGTGATCTACGAGCAGTACTTC
TRBV7-9	TRBJ2-2	NA	NA	16	CASSLGGGTNTGELFF	TGTGCCAGCAGCTTAGGTGGAGGGACGAACACCGGGGAGCTGTTTTTT